These 16 T cell receptor beta chains share one sample of origin, sequenced in a study of cytomegalovirus exposure and HLA in healthy donors. Researchers ran the PCR with 60 Vbeta and 13 Jbeta primers. Clones were read by immunoSEQ multiplex PCR, and TCRdb kept only the in-frame ones, dropping some. The sample has approximately 180,000 clones; almost 85% are singletons. The sequencing sample was made of PBMCs. The receptor source for this set is a girl aged 10 to 17 in good health and CMV-seropositive.

This clone has only one observation. The chain is built from TRBV29-1 and TRBJ1-3; possible D gene TRBD1, 6 bases. V lost 3 bases and J 0 bases, leaving 9 bases between the germline ends. Germline V CDR1 and CDR2: SQVTM, ANQGSEA. The CDR3 has 14 amino acids. CDR3 loop: CSVDLTGSGNTIYF. The CDR3 region has the DNA TGCAGCGTTGATCTGACAGGCTCTGGAAACACCATATATTTT.

V is TRBV6-5 and J is TRBJ2-3, with 9 nucleotides matching TRBD1. J was trimmed by 7 bases and V by 4 bases; bases with no gene match: 6. Per germline, CDR1 MNHEY and CDR2 SVGAGI. The CDR3 covers 14 residues. The CDR3 sequence: CASSSPGQGYTQYF. The CDR3 DNA sequence: TGTGCCAGCAGTTCTCCGGGACAGGGCTATACGCAGTATTTT.

As for this clone: Within the sample, other DNA sequences also encode this same CDR3. The V gene is TRBV9, the J gene TRBJ1-2; D is ambiguous. Germline V lookup: CDR1 SGDLS, CDR2 YYNGEE. Trimming cost V 0 bases and J 7 bases, with 7 bases left between them. This CDR3 comprises 12 residues. The DNA of the CDR3 is TGTGCCAGCAGCGTAGCTACGGGTGGCTACACCTTC. This encodes CASSVATGGYTF.

This clone was recorded once. A junction end diverges from the germline sequence, so it may reflect a read error. The chain is built from TRBV5-1 and TRBJ2-3; 7 positions match TRBD1. The germline CDR1 and CDR2 sequences are SGHRS and YFSETQ. This CDR3 region has 15 residues. Here the CDR3 reads CASSRSGQSSDTQYF. The CDR3 DNA is TGCGCTAGCAGCCGGTCGGGACAGTCTTCTGACACGCAGTATTTT.

In this sample, this clone turned up a few times. The gene calls are TRBV5-6 and TRBJ2-7, with D possibly TRBD1 on 6 matching bases. The CDR3 spans 14 residues. Trimming stripped 4 bases from V and 6 bases from J, with 17 bases between. Per the germline V gene, CDR1 is SGHDT and CDR2 is YYEEEE. The CDR3 nucleotides read TGTGCCAGCAGCCCGGACATTGGGGGCGGCGAGCAGTACTTC. Its protein is CASSPDIGGGEQYF.

The V gene is TRBV7-6, the J gene TRBJ2-7; maybe TRBD2 (5 bases). V dropped 10 bases and J dropped 3 bases, with 16 bases sitting between them. CDR1 and CDR2 (germline): SGHVS, FNYEAQ. This CDR3 is built from 13 residues. The CDR3 nucleotides read TGTGCCATTCGAGGGAACGCAGACTACGAGCAGTACTTC. This sequence encodes CAIRGNADYEQYF.

The V call is TRBV30, the J call TRBJ1-5; the D is unclear. This CDR3 region has 15 residues. V gave up 7 bases and J gave up 0 bases, with 16 bases separating them. Germline V gene data show CDR1 as GTSNPN and CDR2 as SVGIG (reference sequence). CDR3 DNA sequence: TGTGCCTACCTCCCGGGAGGGTATAGCAATCAGCCCCAGCATTTT. Protein product: CAYLPGGYSNQPQHF.

The chain employs TRBV5-1 and TRBJ2-7; D is perhaps TRBD1 (5 bases). Germline assignment: CDR1 SGHRS and CDR2 YFSETQ. The CDR3 is made up of 14 amino acids. The V end was cut by 2 bases, the J end by 1 base, with 10 bases between. This CDR3 is CASSFGRDSYEQYF. CDR3 nucleotides: TGCGCCAGCAGCTTCGGCAGGGATTCCTACGAGCAGTACTTC.

V usage is TRBV9 and J usage is TRBJ1-1, with D tentatively TRBD1 (5 bases). The germline V and J ends were trimmed by 1 base and 6 bases, with 10 bases remaining between them. Germline CDR1 is SGDLS and CDR2 is YYNGEE. The CDR3 loop spans 13 amino acids. Written as DNA, the CDR3 is TGTGCCAGCAGCGTACAGGGTACTTCTGAAGCTTTCTTT. This translates into CASSVQGTSEAFF.

This clone was observed a single time. This chain connects TRBV4-1 to TRBJ2-6, with unresolved D. V lost 4 bases, J lost 0 bases, and 7 bases lay in between. This CDR3 is built from 15 residues. The germline gives CDR1 MGHRA, CDR2 YSYEKL. Written as DNA, the CDR3 is TGCGCCAGCAGCCCCGTGTCCTCTGGGGCCAACGTCCTGACTTTC. Amino acids: CASSPVSSGANVLTF.

V gene TRBV29-1 combines with J gene TRBJ2-1; D gene unclear. Germline lookup yields CDR1 SQVTM and CDR2 ANQGSEA. The CDR3 is made up of 12 amino acids. Between the trimmed V and J ends, which lost 8 bases and 3 bases, there was a span of 11 bases. CDR3 nucleotide sequence: TGCAGCCCTAGACTGAACTACAATGAGCAGTTCTTC. This translates into CSPRLNYNEQFF.

The chain joins TRBV5-4 to TRBJ1-2; the match to TRBD1 covers 9 bases. The V and J ends lost 4 bases and 4 bases, in that order; junction bases with no gene match: 2. This CDR3 region has 13 residues. CDR1 SGHNT and CDR2 YYREEE come from the germline V gene (reference sequence). Here the CDR3 DNA reads TGTGCCAGCAGCCGGGACAGGGTCTATGGCTACACCTTC. This sequence encodes CASSRDRVYGYTF.

V gene TRBV19 combines with J gene TRBJ1-2, with 8 bases matching TRBD1. Germline trimming cut 6 bases from V and 0 bases from J; bases unmatched to any gene: 9. The CDR3 extends over 16 amino acids. Germline assignment: CDR1 LNHDA and CDR2 SQIVND (reference sequence). The chain's CDR3 is CASRRSGQGPNYGYTF. In DNA, the CDR3 is TGTGCCAGTAGGAGATCCGGACAGGGTCCTAACTATGGCTACACCTTC.

The rearrangement links TRBV5-1 to TRBJ1-3, with a tentative D call TRBD1 (5 bases). The CDR3 loop spans 14 amino acids. Germline CDR1 and CDR2: SGHRS and YFSETQ. The ends were cut back, 5 bases at V and 4 bases at J, with 13 bases in the middle. CDR3 in amino acids: CASRDVDRGNTIYF. DNA for the CDR3: TGCGCCAGCAGGGATGTAGACAGAGGAAACACCATATATTTT.

The gene calls are TRBV5-4 and TRBJ2-5; 14 bases align to TRBD2. The CDR3 runs to 17 residues. Germline V lookup: CDR1 SGHNT, CDR2 YYREEE (reference sequence). The V gene end was trimmed by 4 bases and the J gene end by 5 bases; junction bases not matched to a gene: 10. CDR3 in DNA: TGTGCCAGCAGCAAGGGACTAGCGGGGGCACCAGGGGAGACCCAGTACTTC. The encoded protein is CASSKGLAGAPGETQYF.

This clone showed up just once. CDR3 region: CASSFRSGGAYEQYF. CDR3 nucleotides: TGTGCCAGCAGCTTTAGGAGCGGGGGGGCCTACGAGCAGTACTTC. The chain carries TRBV5-4 and TRBJ2-7, with 10 bases lining up with TRBD2. This CDR3 has 15 amino acids. Trimming cost V 2 bases and J 2 bases; bases outside gene matches: 4. The germline gives CDR1 SGHNT, CDR2 YYREEE (reference sequence).